This section outlines one TCR beta chain sequence together with its context. This entry is derived from a study of blood T cell repertoires in COVID-19. Study-wide context: Samples came from the United States, Italy and Spain, spanning acute and convalescent COVID-19. The analysed material was cDNA or gDNA that came from T cells, B-cell-depleted T cells, or PBMCs.

CDR1 KGHSH and CDR2 LQKENI come from the germline V gene. Trimming cost V 3 bases and J 9 bases; bases outside gene matches: 10. The CDR3 is made up of 15 amino acids. Original analysis: Amplified reference gene primers provided the basis for estimating nucleated cell counts. Produced via immunoSEQ multiplex PCR; TCRdb's table is partial and in-frame only. V and J calls and clone size are given by that table; D and trimming were obtained from the DNA. This table holds approximately 90,000 clones, 70% to 90% found once. This TCR derives from a woman aged 80 or over with acute or convalescent COVID-19. The specimen sequenced was peripheral blood. This chain joins TRBV18 and TRBJ2-1, with 8 bases that match TRBD2. The CDR3 is CASSPNGGALGEQFF. The CDR3 DNA follows: TGTGCCAGCTCACCGAACGGGGGGGCATTAGGTGAGCAGTTCTTC. Based on the CDR3 plus reference TRBV18 and TRBJ2-1, the full variable domain is NAGVMQNPRHLVRRRGQEARLRCSPMKGHSHVYWYRQLPEEGLKFMVYLQKENIIDESGMPKERFSAEFPKEGPSILRIQQVVRGDSAAYFCASSPNGGALGEQFFGPGTRLTVL.